The rows below give T cell receptor beta chains drawn from one sample of a study of CXCR3-negative and CXCR3-positive naive CD8 T cells. TCRdb re-analyzed the 5' RACE reads; it lists each CDR3 protein once, without DNA. The sample holds 75,000 to 100,000 distinct CDR3 sequences. Sequenced sample: naive CXCR3+ CD8+ T cells from blood. Source of these receptors: a human donor in good health. Some clones in this sample may be carry-over from other donors' samples. CDR3s include the opening cysteine and the closing phenylalanine or tryptophan.

j_call | v_call | cdr3_aa
TRBJ2-7 | TRBV3-1 | CASTQSGRYEQYF
TRBJ2-1 | TRBV18 | CASSPRPDGSSYNEQFF
TRBJ1-2 | TRBV7-8 | CASSLGDGLPDGYTF
TRBJ2-2 | TRBV6-2/TRBV6-3 | CASSSDAGELFF
TRBJ2-1 | TRBV10-3 | CAIRGDGSSYNEQFF
TRBJ1-5 | TRBV4-1 | CASSQGTGASNQPQHF
TRBJ1-5 | TRBV10-2 | CASSRGWGSNQPQHF
TRBJ2-3 | TRBV7-9 | CASRGGGYTDAQYF
TRBJ2-3 | TRBV6-5 | CASSYSGLAGAPESDTQYF
TRBJ2-5 | TRBV28 | CASSPLGLAAETQYF
TRBJ1-5 | TRBV29-1 | CSVAPQGNQPQHF
TRBJ1-2 | TRBV7-2 | CASSLAVPGGYTF
TRBJ2-2 | TRBV6-4 | CASSDSTADTGELFF
TRBJ2-5 | TRBV7-3 | CASRGASEETQYF
TRBJ2-4 | TRBV6-1 | CASRLAVAKNIQYF
TRBJ2-3 | TRBV20-1 | CSARDLLTDTQYF
TRBJ2-4 | TRBV23-1 | CASSHQTSDTKNIQYF
TRBJ2-7 | TRBV12-3/TRBV12-4 | CASSLRLSEQYF
TRBJ1-5 | TRBV10-1 | CASRRTDSNQPQHF
TRBJ2-2 | TRBV6-2/TRBV6-3 | CASSYVGTHAGELFF
TRBJ2-1 | TRBV6-2/TRBV6-3 | CASSYFRPDRGGEQFF
TRBJ2-1 | TRBV29-1 | CSVEGDTEGARQFF
TRBJ2-1 | TRBV20-1 | CSAPILDSPEFF
TRBJ2-7 | TRBV27 | CASRFTSGSEQYF
TRBJ1-5 | TRBV4-2 | CASSQDRTTNQPQHF
TRBJ1-2 | TRBV7-6 | CASSFESGYGYTF
TRBJ2-3 | TRBV28 | CASSQAGVGTDTQYF
TRBJ2-7 | TRBV28 | CASSLEGSYEQYF